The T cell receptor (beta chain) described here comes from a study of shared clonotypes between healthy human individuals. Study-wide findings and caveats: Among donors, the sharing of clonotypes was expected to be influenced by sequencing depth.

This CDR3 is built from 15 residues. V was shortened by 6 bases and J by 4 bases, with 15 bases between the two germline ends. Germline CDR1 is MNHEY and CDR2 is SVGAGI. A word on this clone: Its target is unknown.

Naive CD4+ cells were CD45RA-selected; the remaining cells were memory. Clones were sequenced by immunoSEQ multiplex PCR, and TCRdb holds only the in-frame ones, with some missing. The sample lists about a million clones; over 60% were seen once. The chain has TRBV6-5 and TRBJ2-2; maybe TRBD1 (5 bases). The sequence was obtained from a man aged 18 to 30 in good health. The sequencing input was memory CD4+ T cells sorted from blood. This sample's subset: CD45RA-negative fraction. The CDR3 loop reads CASRPGPSATGELFF. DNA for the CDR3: TGTGCCAGCAGACCAGGGCCCTCCGCCACCGGGGAGCTGTTTTTT.